This is a list of T cell receptor beta chains from one sample in a study of type 1 regulatory T cells. Antigen specificity for these receptors is unknown. Using its own MiXCR run on the reads, TCRdb lists one record per CDR3 protein. The sample yields about 71,000 distinct CDR3 sequences, under 25% seen once. Sequences were obtained from cultured type 1 regulatory T (Tr1) cells, either the whole culture or a sorted fraction (not recorded which). Receptors were obtained from a human donor in good health. The CDR3 runs from the conserved cysteine through the conserved F or W. A D gene is named only where the DNA matches it firmly. The listing skips clone size in some rows; elsewhere it reads once, few, many or a size class.

>TRBV7-2|TRBJ1-1|medium-sized|NA
TGTGCCAGCAGCTTGGAATGGACTGAAGCTTTCTTT
CASSLEWTEAFF
>TRBV16|TRBJ2-1|NA|NA
TGTGCCAGCAGCCAATCGTTGAGCCTCGGTCTGTTCTTC
CASSQSLSLGLFF
>TRBV10-3|TRBJ2-7|medium-sized|NA
TGTGCCATCAGTGCCCCCGCGGGGACCTCCTACGAGCAGTACTTC
CAISAPAGTSYEQYF
>TRBV7-8|TRBJ2-1|NA|TRBD2
TGTGCCAGCAGCCCCACCTCAGCGGGGCCCTACAATGAGCAGTTCTTC
CASSPTSAGPYNEQFF
>TRBV7-2|TRBJ1-4|NA|NA
TGTGCCAGCAGCTCAGACCCGGCGAGGGAAAAACTGTTTTTT
CASSSDPAREKLFF
>TRBV5-1|TRBJ2-1|few|NA
TGCGCCAGCAGCTTGGTAACCGGGACTTCCTACAATGAGCAGTTCTTC
CASSLVTGTSYNEQFF
>TRBV25-1|TRBJ1-2|few|TRBD1
TGTGCCAGCAGTCCTCTTGACCAGGGGGCTTGGTATGGCTACACCTTC
CASSPLDQGAWYGYTF
>TRBV5-1|TRBJ1-2|many|NA
TGCGCCAGCAGGCCCTCAGGGTACTATGGCTACACCTTC
CASRPSGYYGYTF
>TRBV7-2|TRBJ2-2|NA|TRBD1
TGTGCCAGCACCATATCCGGGACAGGGAACACCGGGGAGCTGTTTTTT
CASTISGTGNTGELFF
>TRBV12-3/TRBV12-4|TRBJ1-1|few|NA
TGTGCCAGCAGTTTGCCGGGGATCAACACTGAAGCTTTCTTT
CASSLPGINTEAFF
>TRBV10-3|TRBJ1-5|NA|NA
TGTGCCATAGGGTCTCCCGGGACCCAGCCCCAGCATTTT
CAIGSPGTQPQHF
>TRBV5-1|TRBJ2-1|few|NA
TGCGCCAGCAGCTTGGGGGTGGCAGGATACAATGAGCAGTTCTTC
CASSLGVAGYNEQFF
>TRBV6-1|TRBJ1-4|few|NA
NA
CASSILDRGQGEKRFF
>TRBV7-2|TRBJ1-1|few|TRBD1
TGTGCCAGCAGAACCGGGACAGGGGACACTGAAGCTTTCTTT
CASRTGTGDTEAFF
>TRBV7-2|TRBJ1-2|NA|TRBD1
TGTGCCAGCAGCGGTACAGGGGGCAACGGCTACACCTTC
CASSGTGGNGYTF
>TRBV10-3|TRBJ2-1|few|TRBD2
TGTGCCATCAGTGAATATGAATCCGGGACTAGCGGGGGGCGAGAGCAGTTCTTC
CAISEYESGTSGGREQFF
>TRBV20-1|TRBJ2-1|NA|TRBD2
TGCAGTGGGGCTAGCGGGAACCTCAATGAGCAGTTCTTC
CSGASGNLNEQFF
>TRBV24-1|TRBJ2-1|many|TRBD2
TGTGCCGCGGGGGATGCAGGGCTATACAATGAGCAGTTCTTC
CAAGDAGLYNEQFF
>TRBV20-1|TRBJ1-5|NA|NA
TGCAGTGCTAGAGTGGTAGGGACTAGGAATCAGCCCCAGCATTTT
CSARVVGTRNQPQHF
>TRBV5-1|TRBJ2-5|few|NA
TGCGCCAGCAGCTTGAACACCAGGGCCCAAGAGACCCAGTACTTC
CASSLNTRAQETQYF
>TRBV10-2|TRBJ2-3|NA|NA
TGCGCCAGCAGTGATGCGGGTTCCACAGATACGCAGTATTTT
CASSDAGSTDTQYF
>TRBV30|TRBJ1-2|few|NA
TGTGCCTGGAAACATCCTAACTATGGCTACACCTTC
CAWKHPNYGYTF
>TRBV5-1|TRBJ2-2|NA|NA
TGCGCCAGCAGCTTGTACAGCAACACCGGGGAGCTGTTTTTT
CASSLYSNTGELFF
>TRBV5-1|TRBJ1-5|NA|TRBD1
TGCGCCAGCAGCTTGTCGGCAGGGGGTAATCAGCCCCAGCATTTT
CASSLSAGGNQPQHF
>TRBV7-2|TRBJ2-1|NA|TRBD2
TGTGCCAGCAGCTCCCTCGGGTCCGGAGGGAGGGTTACCTACAATGAGCAGTTCTTC
CASSSLGSGGRVTYNEQFF
>TRBV6-1|TRBJ1-5|NA|TRBD1
TGTGCCAGCAGTCTTAAGGGACAGACACGAGATCAGCCCCAGCATTTT
CASSLKGQTRDQPQHF
>TRBV3-1|TRBJ2-1|NA|NA
TGTGCCAGCAGCTCCGAGCCTAGCAGGGAGCAGTTCTTC
CASSSEPSREQFF
>TRBV29-1|TRBJ1-1|few|NA
TGCAGCGTTGTTGGCCCGGCGCGGGGCACTGAAGCTTTCTTT
CSVVGPARGTEAFF
>TRBV7-2|TRBJ1-6|few|TRBD1
TGTGCCAGCAGCTTAGTCGCCGGGACAGATAATTCACCCCTCCACTTT
CASSLVAGTDNSPLHF
>TRBV11-2|TRBJ2-3|NA|NA
TGTGCCAGCAGCTTAGATCAGGAGGGGACTCTCCCAGATACGCAGTATTTT
CASSLDQEGTLPDTQYF
>TRBV6-1|TRBJ1-2|NA|NA
TGTGCCACGGGGCCCAGTTGGGGCTACACCTTC
CATGPSWGYTF
>TRBV7-2|TRBJ1-1|few|NA
TGTGCCAGCAGCTCAGCCCGGGACCCTGAAGCTTTCTTT
CASSSARDPEAFF
>TRBV5-1|TRBJ2-1|many|TRBD1
TGCGCCAGCACAGACAGGGGTTCGTCGGACAATGAGCAGTTCTTC
CASTDRGSSDNEQFF
>TRBV20-1|TRBJ2-1|medium-sized|NA
TGCAGTGCCACATCCAATGAGCAGTTCTTC
CSATSNEQFF
>TRBV6-5|TRBJ2-7|many|NA
TGTGCCAGCAGTTACTCGATATCTAGGAGCGAGCAGTACTTC
CASSYSISRSEQYF
>TRBV7-2|TRBJ2-7|few|TRBD2
TGTGCCAGCAAATCGGGGGGAGGAACCTACGAGCAGTACTTC
CASKSGGGTYEQYF
>TRBV7-3|TRBJ2-1|NA|TRBD2
TGTGCCAGCAGCTTAGGCGGGACTAGCGGCCTCAATGAGCAGTTCTTC
CASSLGGTSGLNEQFF
>TRBV12-3/TRBV12-4|TRBJ2-1|NA|TRBD2
TGTGCCAGCAGTTCAGGTGTAGCGGGAAGAAATGAGCAGTTCTTC
CASSSGVAGRNEQFF
>TRBV5-1|TRBJ2-2|many|NA
TGCGCCAGCAGCTTCTCCCCCCCAGGGGAGCTGTTTTTT
CASSFSPPGELFF
>TRBV19|TRBJ1-5|few|TRBD1
TGTGCCAGTAGTGTGCTTGGGACAGGGGATCAGCCCCAGCATTTT
CASSVLGTGDQPQHF
>TRBV6-1|TRBJ2-7|NA|TRBD1
TGTGCCAGCACCCACCTAGAGACAGGGCGCTACGAGCAGTACTTC
CASTHLETGRYEQYF
>TRBV5-1|TRBJ2-1|NA|NA
TGCGCCAGCTACCCCGGAGGGGGGTACTCCTACAATGAGCAGTTCTTC
CASYPGGGYSYNEQFF
>TRBV5-1|TRBJ2-7|few|NA
TGCGCCAGCAGCTTGGCTGACCGGTACGAGCAGTACTTC
CASSLADRYEQYF
>TRBV5-4|TRBJ1-2|NA|NA
TGTGCCAGCAGCTTGGAACGAGACTCCCGTGGCTACACCTTC
CASSLERDSRGYTF
>TRBV7-3|TRBJ2-3|NA|NA
TGTGCCAGCGGGAGTCGGAATACGGATACGCAGTATTTT
CASGSRNTDTQYF
>TRBV27|TRBJ2-5|many|NA
TGTGCCAGCAGTTTTCGGAGGGGGGAAGAGACCCAGTACTTC
CASSFRRGEETQYF
>TRBV5-1|TRBJ1-4|many|NA
TGCGCCAGCAGCTTCCCGGATGAAAAACTGTTTTTT
CASSFPDEKLFF
>TRBV18|TRBJ1-4|few|NA
TGTGCCAGCTCACCACCAGCGAACCTTCGAGGAGAAAAACTGTTTTTT
CASSPPANLRGEKLFF
>TRBV20-1|TRBJ1-5|few|NA
TGCAGTGCTAGCGGTAGCAATCAGCCCCAGCATTTT
CSASGSNQPQHF
>TRBV12-3/TRBV12-4|TRBJ2-3|few|NA
TGTGCCAGCAGAGACGGCCCCACAGATACGCAGTATTTT
CASRDGPTDTQYF
>TRBV5-1|TRBJ2-2|NA|TRBD1
TGCGCCACCCAAACCCCGGGACAGTTAGACACCGGGGAGCTGTTTTTT
CATQTPGQLDTGELFF
>TRBV30|TRBJ1-3|few|TRBD1
TGTGCCTGGAGCCCGTTTACAGGGGCAGGTGGAAACACCATATATTTT
CAWSPFTGAGGNTIYF
>TRBV7-2|TRBJ1-3|few|NA
TGTGCCAGCAGCAACTTGGGGCTGGCTGGAAACACCATATATTTT
CASSNLGLAGNTIYF